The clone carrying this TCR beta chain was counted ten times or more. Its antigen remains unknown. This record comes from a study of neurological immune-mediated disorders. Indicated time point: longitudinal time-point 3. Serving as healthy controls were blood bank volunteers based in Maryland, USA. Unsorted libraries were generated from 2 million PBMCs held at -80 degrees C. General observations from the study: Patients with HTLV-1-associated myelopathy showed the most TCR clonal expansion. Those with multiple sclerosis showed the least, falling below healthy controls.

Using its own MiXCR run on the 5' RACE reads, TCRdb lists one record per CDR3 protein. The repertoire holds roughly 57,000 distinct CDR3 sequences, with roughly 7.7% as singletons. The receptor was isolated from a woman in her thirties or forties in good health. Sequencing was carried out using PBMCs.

The CDR3 reads CSASGVMNTEAFF. CDR3 nucleotides: TGCAGTGCTAGCGGGGTTATGAACACTGAAGCTTTCTTT. The J gene is TRBJ1-1, the V gene TRBV20-1, with unresolved D. Trimming left V 3 bases short and J 0 bases short, with 8 bases between. Germline-derived CDR1 and CDR2 are DFQATT and SNEGSKA (reference sequence). CDR3 length: 13 residues.